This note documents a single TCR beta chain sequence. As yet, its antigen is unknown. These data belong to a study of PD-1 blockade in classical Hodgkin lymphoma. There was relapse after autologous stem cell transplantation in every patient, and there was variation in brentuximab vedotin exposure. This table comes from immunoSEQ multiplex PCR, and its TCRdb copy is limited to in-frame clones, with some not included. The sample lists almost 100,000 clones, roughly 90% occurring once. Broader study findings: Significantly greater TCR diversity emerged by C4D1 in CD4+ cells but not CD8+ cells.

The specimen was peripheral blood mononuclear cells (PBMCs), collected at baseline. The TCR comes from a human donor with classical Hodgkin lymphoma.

The CDR3 DNA sequence: TGTGCCAGCAGTTTTCATCTGGCTAGCGGCGAGCAGTACTTC. This gives the protein CASSFHLASGEQYF. The rearrangement joins TRBV27 to TRBJ2-7; 7 positions agree with TRBD2. CDR1 and CDR2 (germline): MNHEY, SMNVEV (reference sequence). The trim removed 3 bases at V and 6 bases at J, leaving 8 bases unmatched. There are 14 residues in the CDR3.